Presented here are 10 T cell receptor beta chains from one specimen sequenced in a study of CD4+ T cells in melanoma. Only in-frame clones appear in the TCRdb table, and some are missing; sequencing was by immunoSEQ multiplex PCR. The sample holds some 10,000 clones; over 55% are singletons and the top ten take 16%. The specimen sequenced was cells from a culture (not recorded whether cultured in vitro). Every receptor here comes from a human donor with melanoma.

This clone was counted a few times. This chain connects TRBV23-1 to TRBJ1-2, with 7 nucleotides matching TRBD1. TRBV23-1 is classed as an ORF, of uncertain function. CDR3 length: 13 residues. Trimming took 6 bases from V and 6 from J; bases not matched to a gene: 7. CDR3 coding DNA: TGCGCCAGCAGGGGAGAAACAGGGGATGGCTACACCTTC. It specifies CASRGETGDGYTF.

The chain combines TRBV2 with TRBJ1-2; 9 bases map to TRBD1. J gave up 2 bases and V 6 bases, and 4 bases lay outside the gene matches. This CDR3 comprises 14 residues. The V gene's germline CDR1 is SNHLY and CDR2 FYNNEI. CDR3 in amino acids: CASRGQGENYGYTF. CDR3 bases: TGTGCCAGCAGGGGACAGGGAGAGAACTATGGCTACACCTTC. Full variable domain (rest looked up from reference TRBV2 and TRBJ1-2): EPEVTQTPSHQVTQMGQEVILRCVPISNHLYFYWYRQILGQKVEFLVSFYNNEISEKSEIFDDQFSVERPDGSNFTLKIRSTKLEDSAMYFCASRGQGENYGYTFGSGTRLTVV.

The V gene is TRBV5-1, the J gene TRBJ2-3, with D tentatively TRBD2 (5 bases). Germline lookup yields CDR1 SGHRS and CDR2 YFSETQ. Trimming left V 0 bases short and J 9 bases short, with 11 bases between. The CDR3 spans 13 residues. CDR3 in DNA: TGCGCCAGCAGCTTGGCCGAGGGCGTAACGCAGTATTTT. Translated, it gives CASSLAEGVTQYF.

This clone has a single count. J is TRBJ2-5 and V is TRBV5-1; TRBD2 matches 8 bases. Unmatched junction bases numbered 6, after V lost 1 base and J lost 1 base. Germline values: CDR1 SGHRS, CDR2 YFSETQ. CDR3 size: 16 residues. CDR3 residues: CASSLTRLAGQETQYF. The CDR3 region has the DNA TGCGCCAGCAGCTTGACCCGCCTAGCGGGCCAAGAGACCCAGTACTTC. Full variable domain (missing parts from reference TRBV5-1 and TRBJ2-5): KAGVTQTPRYLIKTRGQQVTLSCSPISGHRSVSWYQQTPGQGLQFLFEYFSETQRNKGNFPGRFSGRQFSNSRSEMNVSTLELGDSALYLCASSLTRLAGQETQYFGPGTRLLVL.

The rearrangement links TRBV5-1 to TRBJ1-6; D is unresolved. The CDR3 has 12 residues. With 1 base removed from V and 13 bases from J, the gap between germline ends came to 9 bases. Germline V gene sequence: CDR1 SGHRS, CDR2 YFSETQ. CDR3 DNA sequence: TGCGCCAGCAGCTTGTCGGATGGTCCCCTCCACTTT. It specifies CASSLSDGPLHF.

The chain has TRBV12-5 and TRBJ2-3; possibly TRBD2 for D (6 bases). Trimming removed 7 bases at V and 4 bases at J, with 12 bases between. The CDR3 spans 13 residues. The germline V gene encodes CDR1 LGHNT and CDR2 FRNRAP. The DNA for the CDR3 is TGTGCTAGTGCATCTTCGGGGGCAGATACGCAGTATTTT. Protein product: CASASSGADTQYF.

The chain recombines TRBV7-8 with TRBJ1-6; D is ambiguous. Trimming stripped 7 bases from V and 9 bases from J, with 13 bases between. The CDR3 totals 13 residues. Germline CDR1 reads SGHVS; CDR2 reads FQNEAQ. CDR3 nucleotides: TGTGCCAGCACCTCGTTGTTAGGTTCACCCCTCCACTTT. It translates to CASTSLLGSPLHF.

The chain combines TRBV6-1 with TRBJ2-2; 9 bases align to TRBD1. Germline-derived CDR1 and CDR2 are MNHNS and SASEGT. The trim removed 1 base at V and 6 bases at J, leaving 6 bases unmatched. The CDR3 runs to 16 residues. This CDR3 reads CASSEVMTGGSGELFF. CDR3 bases: TGTGCCAGCAGTGAAGTCATGACAGGGGGTTCCGGGGAGCTGTTTTTT.

This clone was observed a handful of times. This chain links TRBV7-9 with TRBJ1-1, with TRBD1 matching over 10 bases. This CDR3 spans 15 amino acids. Germline-derived CDR1 and CDR2 are SEHNR and FQNEAQ (reference sequence). Germline trimming cut 3 bases from V and 7 bases from J; bases unmatched to any gene: 8. The CDR3 loop is CASSFSDRGPVEAFF. CDR3 bases: TGTGCCAGCAGCTTTTCCGACAGGGGGCCCGTTGAAGCTTTCTTT.

The rearrangement joins TRBV6-5 to TRBJ2-5; the D gene is possibly TRBD2 (5 bases). Trimming pared 2 bases from V and 6 bases from J, leaving 13 bases between. Germline V CDR1 and CDR2: MNHEY, SVGAGI. This CDR3 region has 14 residues. In DNA form, the CDR3 reads TGTGCCAGCAGTTACGGTCCCACGGGGAAGACCCAGTACTTC. It codes for CASSYGPTGKTQYF.